Shown below are 9 T cell receptor beta chains from a single sample sequenced in a study of blood T cell repertoires in COVID-19. Assay: immunoSEQ multiplex PCR; the TCRdb copy retains only in-frame clones and omits some. Here the sample spans 130,000 to 150,000 clones, 80% being singletons. Sequencing was performed on peripheral blood. The receptors stem from a man between 65 and 80 years old who had recovered from COVID-19.

V is TRBV5-1 and J is TRBJ2-1; maybe TRBD2 (6 bases). V shed 5 bases and J shed 10 bases, with 22 bases lying between them. Germline V gene sequence: CDR1 SGHRS, CDR2 YFSETQ. The CDR3 contains 15 residues. The CDR3 loop is CASRPGARRENEQFF. The CDR3 coding sequence is TGCGCCAGCAGACCCGGTGCCAGGCGGGAAAACGAGCAGTTCTTC. Supplemented by reference TRBV5-1 and TRBJ2-1, the full variable domain reads KAGVTQTPRYLIKTRGQQVTLSCSPISGHRSVSWYQQTPGQGLQFLFEYFSETQRNKGNFPGRFSGRQFSNSRSEMNVSTLELGDSALYLCASRPGARRENEQFFGPGTRLTVL.

Of note for this clone: The sample contains more than one DNA sequence encoding this CDR3. The rearrangement uses TRBV7-2 and TRBJ2-5; 16 bases are a match to TRBD2. The CDR3 extends over 18 amino acids. Per germline, CDR1 SGHTA and CDR2 FQGNSA. V was clipped by 3 bases and J by 5 bases; unmatched bases: 9. The CDR3: CASSLGTSGRARGETQYF. The CDR3 nucleotides read TGTGCCAGCAGCTTGGGGACTAGCGGGAGGGCCCGTGGGGAGACCCAGTACTTC.

V and J are TRBV30 and TRBJ1-1; D may be TRBD1 (6 bases). The CDR3 loop spans 14 amino acids. In germline, CDR1 is GTSNPN, CDR2 SVGIG (reference sequence). Between the trimmed V and J ends, which lost 5 bases and 3 bases, there was a span of 16 bases. The CDR3 is CAWSHRAWDTEAFF. CDR3 nucleotides: TGTGCCTGGTCGCACAGGGCCTGGGACACTGAAGCTTTCTTT.

The chain joins TRBV30 to TRBJ2-2, with 9 nucleotides matching TRBD1. This CDR3 region has 17 residues. CDR1 and CDR2 (germline): GTSNPN, SVGIG (reference sequence). V dropped 7 bases and J dropped 4; count of bases not matched to a gene: 16. DNA of the CDR3: TGTGCCTCTACCGGGACAGGGAAGCGGAGGGGCACCGGGGAGCTGTTTTTT. Translation: CASTGTGKRRGTGELFF.

V is TRBV5-1 and J is TRBJ2-1; 10 bases are shared with TRBD1. The V gene end was trimmed by 1 base and the J gene end by 4 bases; junction bases not matched to a gene: 5. CDR1 is SGHRS and CDR2 is YFSETQ in the germline V gene. This CDR3 contains 16 residues. This CDR3 reads CASSLMGTGAYNEQFF. In DNA form, the CDR3 reads TGCGCCAGCAGCTTGATGGGGACAGGGGCTTACAATGAGCAGTTCTTC.

The chain joins TRBV6-2 or TRBV6-3 to TRBJ2-7; D gene uncertain. This CDR3 spans 12 amino acids. From germline, CDR1 is MNHEY and CDR2 SVGEGT. Trimming shortened V by 6 bases and J by 4 bases, and 10 bases separated the two germline ends. CDR3 nucleotides: TGTGCCAGCAGCTGGAGCCTTTACGAGCAGTACTTC. It encodes CASSWSLYEQYF.

The rearrangement joins TRBV11-2 to TRBJ1-3; D is ambiguous. There are 17 residues in the CDR3. Germline-derived CDR1 and CDR2 are SGHAT and FQNNGV. Trimming took off 1 base at V and 0 bases at J, with 13 bases between the two ends. In DNA, the CDR3 is TGTGCCAGCAGCTTAGGATCAGGTCCTCTCTCTGGAAACACCATATATTTT. This gives the protein CASSLGSGPLSGNTIYF.

In DNA, the CDR3 is TGCGCCAGCAGTGGGGGTGCAGGGGGAGGCTCCTACGAGCAGTACTTC. Translating gives CASSGGAGGGSYEQYF. The rearrangement uses TRBV10-1 and TRBJ2-7, with D perhaps matching TRBD1 (7 bases). This CDR3 spans 16 amino acids. V lost 4 bases and J lost 0, with 16 bases in between. Germline V lookup: CDR1 WNHNN, CDR2 SYGVQD (reference sequence).

This chain joins TRBV19 and TRBJ2-3; TRBD1 matches at 9 bases. J was trimmed by 4 bases and V by 4 bases; bases with no gene match: 6. This CDR3 comprises 15 residues. Germline V lookup: CDR1 LNHDA, CDR2 SQIVND (reference sequence). The CDR3 reads CASSTHGQGPDTQYF. Written as DNA, the CDR3 is TGTGCCAGTAGTACCCACGGACAGGGGCCAGATACGCAGTATTTT.